The 8 T cell receptor beta chains below come from one sample, sequenced in a study of T cells in Graves' hyperthyroidism and ophthalmopathy. TCR beta CDR3 sequences were amplified from RNA transcripts. Using the HTBI primer set, a first-round RT-PCR was run on the TCR CDR3. TCRdb recomputed calls from the multiplex PCR reads with MiXCR, one row per CDR3 protein. This sample has roughly 61,000 distinct CDR3 sequences, with under 70% found just once. Sequencing was done on a sample of blood. The receptor set was obtained from a woman aged 60-75 years with Graves' ophthalmopathy.

In its sample, this clonotype ranks as large. CDR3 loop: CASSTALTGEGETQYF. The DNA of the CDR3 is TGTGCCAGCAGTACCGCCTTAACAGGGGAGGGAGAGACCCAGTACTTC. The chain uses TRBV12-3 or TRBV12-4 and TRBJ2-5; D may correspond to TRBD1 or TRBD2 (7 bases each). Trimming shortened V by 5 bases and J by 4 bases, and 20 bases separated the two germline ends. The CDR3 extends over 16 amino acids.

The chain combines TRBV7-9 with TRBJ2-7; D might be TRBD1 (6 bases). The CDR3 spans 14 residues. Deletions cut 6 bases from V and 1 base from J, with 13 bases between. In germline, CDR1 is SEHNR, CDR2 FQNEAQ (reference sequence). The CDR3 DNA reads TGTGCCAGCAGTTCAAGGACAGAATCCTACGAGCAGTACTTC. It encodes CASSSRTESYEQYF.

The rearrangement uses TRBV29-1 and TRBJ1-3; D is perhaps TRBD1 (6 bases). Germline CDR1 reads SQVTM; CDR2 reads ANQGSEA. There are 12 residues in the CDR3. The V end was cut by 8 bases, the J end by 9 bases, with 17 bases between. The CDR3 DNA is TGCAGCTTACGGACAGCCGGGGGCACCATATATTTT. Its protein is CSLRTAGGTIYF.

The sample holds many counts of this clonotype. This sequence joins TRBV7-9 and TRBJ2-6, with TRBD1 identical over 7 bases. V was pared by 4 bases and J by 0 bases, with 6 bases of the junction left unmatched. The CDR3 extends over 17 amino acids. Germline V gene data show CDR1 as SEHNR and CDR2 as FQNEAQ (reference sequence). The CDR3 DNA sequence: TGTGCCAGCAGCTCGGGACAGTTAGTCTCTGGGGCCAACGTCCTGACTTTC. Encoded protein: CASSSGQLVSGANVLTF. The full variable domain, its missing parts supplied by reference TRBV7-9 and TRBJ2-6, is DTGVSQNPRHKITKRGQNVTFRCDPISEHNRLYWYRQTLGQGPEFLTYFQNEAQLEKSRLLSDRFSAERPKGSFSTLEIQRTEQGDSAMYLCASSSGQLVSGANVLTFGAGSRLTVL.

This clonotype was picked up a small number of times. The chain has TRBV19 and TRBJ1-2, with 7 bases identical to TRBD1. J gave up 2 bases and V 5 bases, and 8 bases lay outside the gene matches. The CDR3 has 15 amino acids. Germline values: CDR1 LNHDA, CDR2 SQIVND (reference sequence). CDR3 sequence reads: CASSVRQGGNYGYTF. The CDR3 DNA sequence: TGTGCCAGTAGTGTCCGACAGGGAGGCAACTATGGCTACACCTTC.

This clonotype was observed at least ten times. V is TRBV9 and J is TRBJ2-1, with TRBD2 matching over 9 bases. After removal of 2 bases from V and 8 bases from J, the junction contained 2 bases not matched to a gene. Germline V gene sequence: CDR1 SGDLS, CDR2 YYNGEE. The length of the CDR3 is 13 residues. CDR3 bases: TGTGCCAGCAGCGTGGGACTAGCCGATGAGCAGTTCTTC. Translating it yields CASSVGLADEQFF.

Of note for this clonotype: Given the absence of the conserved phenylalanine or tryptophan at the CDR3 end, a read error is likely. The rearrangement uses TRBV5-4 and TRBJ2-7, with 7 bases aligning to TRBD2. Per the germline V gene, CDR1 is SGHNT and CDR2 is YYREEE (reference sequence). The trim removed 2 bases at V and 2 bases at J, leaving 7 bases unmatched. The CDR3 has 15 amino acids. CDR3 coding DNA: TGTGCCAGCAGCTTAGCGGGGCTCCCCGCCTACGAGCAGTACTCC. It translates to CASSLAGLPAYEQYS.

The chain combines TRBV6-1 with TRBJ2-1, with TRBD2 matching over 14 bases. Germline V gene sequence: CDR1 MNHNS, CDR2 SASEGT. V was clipped by 0 bases and J by 8 bases; unmatched bases: 0. The CDR3 is 15 residues long. The CDR3 DNA is TGTGCCAGCAGTGAAGCGACTAGCGGGGGGGATGAGCAGTTCTTC. Its protein is CASSEATSGGDEQFF.